This section outlines one TCR beta chain sequence together with its context. Its antigen remains unidentified. The data originate from a study of regulatory and conventional T cells in RAG deficiency. The study, taken as a whole, reports: Control T-cell subsets had markedly higher Shannon entropy and lower Simpson indices than RAG-deficient patients. Treg unique TCR beta sequences were approximately 96-fold fewer in Omenn syndrome and CID/AS patients than controls.

The CDR3 loop spans 11 amino acids. V lost 3 bases and J lost 8, with 10 bases in between. Per germline, CDR1 DFQATT and CDR2 SNEGSKA (reference sequence). Here immunoSEQ multiplex PCR was the method, and the copy in TCRdb shows in-frame clones only, minus some. The sample holds approximately 48,000 clones, just under 90% seen once. Conventional CD4+ T cells were sorted from blood as CD25-low CD127-high cells. This same sample was also taken into another study, of regulatory T cells. That work adds: The PCR used 52 TRBV and 13 TRBJ primers.

The chain links TRBV20-1 to TRBJ1-1; perhaps TRBD1 as D (5 bases). The sequencing input was CD4+ effector T cells sorted from blood. The TCR originated in a human donor in good health. CDR3 protein: CSASPGPEAFF. The CDR3 region has the DNA TGCAGTGCTAGTCCAGGGCCAGAAGCTTTCTTT.